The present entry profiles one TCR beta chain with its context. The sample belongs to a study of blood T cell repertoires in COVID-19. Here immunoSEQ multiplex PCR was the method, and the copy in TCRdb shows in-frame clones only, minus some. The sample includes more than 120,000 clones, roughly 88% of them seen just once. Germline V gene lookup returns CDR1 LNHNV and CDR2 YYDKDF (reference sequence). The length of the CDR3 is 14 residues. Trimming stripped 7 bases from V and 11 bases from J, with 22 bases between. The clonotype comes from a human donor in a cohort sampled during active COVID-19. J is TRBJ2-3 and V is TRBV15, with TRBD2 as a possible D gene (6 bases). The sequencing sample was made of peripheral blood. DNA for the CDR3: TGTGCCACCAAACAGAACCGGGAGACCTATGGGCAGTATTTT. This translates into CATKQNRETYGQYF.